This paragraph covers one T cell receptor (beta chain) sequence. As yet, its antigen is unknown. Both iRepertoire HTBI primers and Arm-PCR of CDR3 regions were used to build the TCR beta libraries. TCRdb ran MiXCR on the multiplex PCR reads and lists one entry per CDR3 protein. In the table there are about 460,000 distinct CDR3 sequences, 14% of which are singletons. The data are from a study of regulatory T cells in long-lasting Graves disease. Findings of the study overall: Fewer public clonotypes were shared by new patients (approximately 1,000) than by persistent patients (around 2,900).

This CDR3 comprises 16 residues. The germline gives CDR1 KGHSH, CDR2 LQKENI. V lost 2 bases, J lost 8 bases, and 8 bases stayed unmatched. The time point: newly diagnosed GD, antithyroid drugs for less than 3 months. Making the TCR library involved RNA that had been extracted from PBMCs. Patients with Graves' disease were diagnosed by American Thyroid Association guidelines. A further study also used this sample, focusing on T cells in Graves' hyperthyroidism and ophthalmopathy.

Here the sequenced sample was peripheral blood mononuclear cells (PBMCs), taken at new diagnosis, from a patient treated with antithyroid drugs. The clonotype originates from a woman between 45 and 65 years old with Graves disease. The chain joins TRBV18 to TRBJ2-1, with 11 bases aligning to TRBD1. The CDR3 nucleotides are TGTGCCAGCTCACCATTTCGCCGGACAGGGGGCGATGAGCAGTTCTTC. This codes for CASSPFRRTGGDEQFF.